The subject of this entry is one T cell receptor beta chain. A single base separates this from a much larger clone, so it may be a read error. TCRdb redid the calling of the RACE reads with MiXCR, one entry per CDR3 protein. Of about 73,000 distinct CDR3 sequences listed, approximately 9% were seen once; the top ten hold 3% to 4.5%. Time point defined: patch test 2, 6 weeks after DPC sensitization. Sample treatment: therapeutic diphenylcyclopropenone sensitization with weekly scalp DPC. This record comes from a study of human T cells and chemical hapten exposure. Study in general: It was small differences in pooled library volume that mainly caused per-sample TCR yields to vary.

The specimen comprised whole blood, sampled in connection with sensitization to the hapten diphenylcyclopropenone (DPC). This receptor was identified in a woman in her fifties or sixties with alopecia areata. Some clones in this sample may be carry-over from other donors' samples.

The CDR3 sequence is CSARATGWGGNEQYF. The DNA for the CDR3 is TGCAGTGCTAGAGCAACAGGGTGGGGGGGTAACGAGCAGTACTTC. V gene TRBV20-1 combines with J gene TRBJ2-7, with D possibly being TRBD2 (7 bases). The CDR3 loop spans 15 amino acids. V was cut by 1 base and J by 5 bases, with 18 bases left in between. The germline CDR1 and CDR2 sequences are DFQATT and SNEGSKA (reference sequence).